This T cell receptor (beta chain) was recovered during a study of Ad26.COV2.S vaccination and SARS-CoV-2 variants. As for the study in general: As a participant in COV1001, the donor was in the Ad26.COV2.S trial arm.

The table came from immunoSEQ multiplex PCR; TCRdb's copy has only in-frame clones and leaves some out. The table has a few hundred thousand clones, more than 75% seen once. Noted treatment: roughly 20 received Ad26.COV2.S at low or high dose, single or two shots; about 5 received placebo; per-sample allocation not given. Day 63 following the first vaccine or placebo injection was when the samples were taken. This CDR3 is 15 amino acids long. From germline, CDR1 is MNHEY and CDR2 SVGAGI. The V gene lost 0 bases and the J gene lost 0 bases, with 6 bases spanning the gap. The study, taken as a whole, reports: After vaccination, reports described spike-specific CD8+ and CD4+ T cell responses as showing substantial breadth.

As for this clone: The antigen remains unidentified.

The source was peripheral blood, collected in a trial of Ad26.COV2.S vaccine versus placebo. The TCR comes from a person between 18 and 60 years old who received the Ad26.COV2.S COVID-19 vaccine or a placebo. The chain is built from TRBV6-5 and TRBJ1-3; D remains unclear. CDR3 amino acids: CASSYSSGSGNTIYF. CDR3 nucleotides: TGTGCCAGCAGTTACTCCTCAGGCTCTGGAAACACCATATATTTT.